The 16 T cell receptor beta chains presented below share a single source sample, sequenced in a study of spatial heterogeneity in lung cancer. Study-wide results and caveats: For expanded intratumoral alpha and beta TCRs, counts tracked tumor mutation counts.

Time point denoted: sample taken at primary tumor resection. TCRdb ran MiXCR on the 5' RACE reads and lists one entry per CDR3 protein. Of about 7,400 distinct CDR3 sequences listed, more than 6.5% were seen once; the top ten hold roughly 8%. The antigens for these receptors are not known. Sequencing used lung tumor tissue, obtained at surgery. The receptors come from a male donor with early-stage non-small cell lung cancer.

By share, this clonotype ranks as large. This chain links TRBV9 with TRBJ2-5; 12 bases fit TRBD1. V lost 2 bases to trimming and J lost 5 bases; unmatched junction nucleotides: 4. This CDR3 has 15 residues. Germline CDR1 and CDR2: SGDLS and YYNGEE. The CDR3 DNA sequence: TGTGCCAGCAGCGTCGGGACAGGGGGCGTGGAGACCCAGTACTTC. Amino acid sequence: CASSVGTGGVETQYF.

This clonotype was observed many times. This chain connects TRBV6-5 to TRBJ1-6; a weak D match, TRBD1 (6 bases). Trimming took 5 bases from V and 7 from J, leaving 24 bases between them. This CDR3 is built from 18 residues. CDR1 is MNHEY and CDR2 is SVGAGI in the germline V gene. As DNA, the CDR3 is TGTGCCAGCAGTCGAAACCTGAGGGGGGCTGTTGGAAATTCACCCCTCCACTTT. It is translated as CASSRNLRGAVGNSPLHF.

This clonotype is medium-sized (0.01 to 0.1%) within its sample. This chain links TRBV27 with TRBJ2-3, with 9 bases aligning to TRBD1. V was clipped by 4 bases and J by 6 bases; unmatched bases: 20. Germline-derived CDR1 and CDR2 are MNHEY and SMNVEV (reference sequence). The CDR3 sequence is 19 residues long. Here the CDR3 DNA reads TGTGCCAGCAGTTCTCCCCTGGTTCCGGGGACAGGGACCCGGGATACGCAGTATTTT. Protein: CASSSPLVPGTGTRDTQYF.

This sequence joins TRBV20-1 and TRBJ1-2; 7 bases align to TRBD1. In germline, CDR1 is DFQATT, CDR2 SNEGSKA (reference sequence). J gave up 2 bases and V 6 bases, and 9 bases lay outside the gene matches. This CDR3 contains 14 residues. CDR3 nucleotides: TGCAGTGCCCTAGCAACAGGGGTGAACTATGGCTACACCTTC. This gives the protein CSALATGVNYGYTF.

Ten or more counts support this clonotype. The chain is built from TRBV6-5 and TRBJ1-2; D unresolved. The V gene lost 7 bases and the J gene lost 2 bases, with 5 bases spanning the gap. This CDR3 comprises 11 residues. Per germline, CDR1 MNHEY and CDR2 SVGAGI. The CDR3 protein is CASKGNYGYTF. The CDR3 DNA sequence: TGTGCCAGCAAAGGGAACTATGGCTACACCTTC.

This clonotype was seen just once. The rearrangement links TRBV10-3 to TRBJ2-2; 7 bases are a match to TRBD1. J gave up 1 base and V 2 bases, and 1 base lay outside the gene matches. CDR3 length: 15 residues. CDR1 ENHRY and CDR2 SYGVKD come from the germline V gene. The CDR3 sequence: CAISERQGNTGELFF. The CDR3 nucleotides read TGTGCCATCAGTGAGCGACAGGGGAACACCGGGGAGCTGTTTTTT.

This clonotype is labeled medium-sized (0.01 to 0.1%). V gene TRBV7-8 combines with J gene TRBJ2-7; possibly TRBD1 or TRBD2 for D (6 bases each). The CDR3 length is 16 residues. V was trimmed by 1 base and J by 4 bases, leaving 17 bases between them. The germline V gene has CDR1 SGHVS and CDR2 FQNEAQ. In DNA, the CDR3 is TGTGCCAGCAGCTTAGAAGAGGGGGGTACAAGTTACGAGCAGTACTTC. Translation gives CASSLEEGGTSYEQYF.

At least ten counts were recorded for this clonotype. The rearrangement links TRBV18 to TRBJ2-7, with D unresolved. The germline gives CDR1 KGHSH, CDR2 LQKENI. The CDR3 has 14 amino acids. V was cut by 0 bases and J by 2 bases, with 8 bases left in between. CDR3 sequence: CASSPPASPYEQYF. In DNA form, the CDR3 reads TGTGCCAGCTCACCACCGGCCAGTCCCTACGAGCAGTACTTC.

This clonotype is medium-sized by share. The chain joins TRBV6-1 to TRBJ1-4, with D tentatively TRBD1 (5 bases). The length of the CDR3 is 13 residues. Trimming took off 4 bases at V and 7 bases at J, with 10 bases between the two ends. CDR1 and CDR2 from the germline V gene are MNHNS and SASEGT. In DNA form, the CDR3 reads TGTGCCAGCAGTGTTGGACAAGGTGAAAAACTGTTTTTT. This sequence encodes CASSVGQGEKLFF.

Within the sample, this clonotype is medium-sized. The rearrangement links TRBV6-5 to TRBJ1-5; D remains unclear. Germline V gene sequence: CDR1 MNHEY, CDR2 SVGAGI. Trimming removed 6 bases at V and 0 bases at J, with 15 bases between. The CDR3 runs to 16 residues. The CDR3 nucleotides are TGTGCCAGCAGCCCCGAGGGCCCATATAGCAATCAGCCCCAGCATTTT. It encodes CASSPEGPYSNQPQHF.

This clonotype is classed as medium-sized. The chain links TRBV9 to TRBJ1-2, with 7 bases aligning to TRBD1. Unmatched junction bases numbered 9, after V lost 6 bases and J lost 7 bases. This CDR3 is built from 13 residues. Germline-derived CDR1 and CDR2 are SGDLS and YYNGEE. The CDR3 here is CASTGGGGGGYTF. CDR3 DNA sequence: TGTGCCAGCACCGGAGGAGGGGGCGGTGGCTACACCTTC. Combining the CDR3 with reference TRBV9 and TRBJ1-2 gives the whole variable domain DSGVTQTPKHLITATGQRVTLRCSPRSGDLSVYWYQQSLDQGLQFLIQYYNGEERAKGNILERFSAQQFPDLHSELNLSSLELGDSALYFCASTGGGGGGYTFGSGTRLTVV.

This clonotype was picked up many times. The chain is built from TRBV20-1 and TRBJ1-5, with 8 positions matching TRBD1. Germline CDR1 and CDR2: DFQATT and SNEGSKA (reference sequence). The length of the CDR3 is 13 residues. Germline trimming cut 6 bases from V and 5 bases from J; bases unmatched to any gene: 6. CDR3 in amino acids: CSASGQGDQPQHF. The DNA of the CDR3 is TGCAGTGCCAGCGGACAGGGCGATCAGCCCCAGCATTTT.

This clonotype was found many times. The rearrangement links TRBV6-5 to TRBJ2-5; 7 bases are shared with TRBD2. The germline V gene encodes CDR1 MNHEY and CDR2 SVGAGI. The CDR3 runs 18 residues. The V gene end was trimmed by 2 bases and the J gene end by 4 bases; junction bases not matched to a gene: 16. CDR3 region: CASSYASPPAGFGETQYF. The CDR3 region has the DNA TGTGCCAGCAGTTACGCCTCCCCCCCAGCGGGGTTTGGAGAGACCCAGTACTTC.

The V and J genes are TRBV29-1 and TRBJ2-5, with D perhaps given as TRBD1 or TRBD2 (6 bases each). The germline V gene encodes CDR1 SQVTM and CDR2 ANQGSEA. V was shortened by 6 bases and J by 4 bases, with 18 bases between the two germline ends. This CDR3 comprises 14 residues. The CDR3 DNA follows: TGCAGCGTGGAGACCGGGGGCCGAGGAGAGACCCAGTACTTC. Translated: CSVETGGRGETQYF.

In this sample, this clonotype is medium-sized (0.01 to 0.1%). The V call is TRBV3-1, the J call TRBJ1-6; D gene uncertain. Trimming removed 5 bases from V and 11 bases from J, with 16 bases in between. The length of the CDR3 is 14 residues. Per germline, CDR1 LGHDT and CDR2 YNNKEL (reference sequence). CDR3 sequence reads: CASSYRAPDTPLHF. CDR3 nucleotide sequence: TGTGCCAGCAGCTACCGGGCCCCAGATACACCCCTCCACTTT. The variable domain in full, completed from reference TRBV3-1 and TRBJ1-6, reads DTAVSQTPKYLVTQMGNDKSIKCEQNLGHDTMYWYKQDSKKFLKIMFSYNNKELIINETVPNRFSPKSPDKAHLNLHINSLELGDSAVYFCASSYRAPDTPLHFGNGTRLTVT.

The chain links TRBV14 to TRBJ2-4, with 13 bases aligning to TRBD2. The ends lost 0 bases at V and 0 bases at J; junction bases unmatched: 14. Germline V gene sequence: CDR1 SGHDN, CDR2 FVKESK. The CDR3 has 22 residues. CDR3 in DNA: TGTGCCAGCAGCCAAGATCCCTCGACTAGCGGGGGGTTCGGAGGAGCCAAAAACATTCAGTACTTC. It yields the protein CASSQDPSTSGGFGGAKNIQYF.